The T cell receptor (beta chain) described here comes from a study of blood T cell repertoires in COVID-19. Whole-study context: Sites in the United States, Italy and Spain provided acute and convalescent COVID-19 samples. Nucleic acid was either cDNA or gDNA, and it came from T cells, B-cell-depleted T cells, or PBMCs.

Per the authors' pipeline: Nucleated cell number was recorded as an estimate derived from reference gene primer amplification. Assay: immunoSEQ multiplex PCR; the TCRdb copy retains only in-frame clones and omits some. Clone size and V and J calls were adopted from that table, with D and trimming inferred from the DNA. The data contain under 200,000 clones, 80% of them singletons. CDR1 GTSNPN and CDR2 SVGIG come from the germline V gene (reference sequence). Trimming removed 0 bases from V and 11 bases from J, with 13 bases in between. The CDR3 sequence is 12 residues long. The gene calls are TRBV30 and TRBJ1-1; D gene ambiguous. The TCR was taken from a man between 65 and 85 years old with active or convalescent COVID-19. The sample was peripheral blood. The CDR3 DNA reads as TGTGCCTGGAGTGTATTAAGGTGGGCGGCTTTCTTT. It codes for CAWSVLRWAAFF. Together with reference TRBV30 and TRBJ1-1, the CDR3 gives the full variable domain: SQTIHQWPATLVQPVGSPLSLECTVEGTSNPNLYWYRQAAGRGLQLLFYSVGIGQISSEVPQNLSASRPQDRQFILSSKKLLLSDSGFYLCAWSVLRWAAFFGQGTRLTVV.